These T cell receptor beta chains were read from a single sample in a study of memory CD4+ T cells and cytomegalovirus serostatus. Assay: immunoSEQ multiplex PCR; the TCRdb copy retains only in-frame clones and omits some. The sample contains about 50,000 clones, about three quarters of which appear only once. Sequencing was done on a sample of memory CD4+ T cells from blood. The receptors were gathered from an adult in good health and CMV-seronegative. Both conserved end residues are part of each CDR3. The order of the fields is V gene, clone size, CDR3 length, D gene, J gene, CDR3 DNA, CDR3 protein. The D gene is left open where the match is weak. The size field is filled for only some rows; it gives once, few, many or a size class.

TRBV5-1	.	14	TRBD1	TRBJ2-1	TGCGCCAGCAGCTCGGGACAGGTAGGCAATGAGCAGTTCTTC	CASSSGQVGNEQFF
TRBV30	once	13	.	TRBJ1-2	TGTGCCTGGACCACATTTGGGGGTGGTGGCTACACCTTC	CAWTTFGGGGYTF
TRBV27	.	15	.	TRBJ2-2	TGTGCCAGCAGTTTAGGCACCTCGGTGACCGGGGAGCTGTTTTTT	CASSLGTSVTGELFF
TRBV28	few	17	.	TRBJ2-6	TGTGCCAGCAGTCCCAGTCGCGGGGAAGCTGGGGCCAACGTCCTGACTTTC	CASSPSRGEAGANVLTF
TRBV6-5	.	14	TRBD2	TRBJ2-3	TGTGCCACCCAAGCGGGGTTGGGGACAGATACGCAGTATTTT	CATQAGLGTDTQYF
TRBV2	.	14	.	TRBJ1-4	TGTGCCAGCACGGGCTCCCCAACTAATGAAAAACTGTTTTTT	CASTGSPTNEKLFF
TRBV2	.	14	.	TRBJ1-5	TGTGCCAGCTCACAAGAGGGGGGCAATCAGCCCCAGCATTTT	CASSQEGGNQPQHF
TRBV6-6	.	14	.	TRBJ1-1	TGTGCCAGCAGTTTCGACGATACTCGGAGTGAAGCTTTCTTT	CASSFDDTRSEAFF
TRBV13	.	12	.	TRBJ1-2	TGTGCCAGCAGTCTAGGTAACTATGGCTACACCTTC	CASSLGNYGYTF
TRBV6-1	.	15	.	TRBJ1-2	TGTGCCAGCAGGGAAGCGGGACATCTGCGGGATGGCTACACCTTC	CASREAGHLRDGYTF
TRBV2	.	16	.	TRBJ1-5	TGTGCCAGCAGTGAATTGGGGGGGGTTAGCAATCAGCCCCAGCATTTT	CASSELGGVSNQPQHF
TRBV9	few	15	TRBD1	TRBJ2-2	TGTGCCAGCAGCCCACAGGGGCTTAACACCGGGGAGCTGTTTTTT	CASSPQGLNTGELFF
TRBV7-2	.	15	.	TRBJ2-5	TGTGCCAGCAGCTTAGCTAGGGGCCCCGAGAAGACCCAGTACTTC	CASSLARGPEKTQYF
TRBV30	.	12	.	TRBJ2-3	TGTGCCTGCTCAAAGGTCACAGATACGCAGTATTTT	CACSKVTDTQYF
TRBV6-5	.	15	.	TRBJ1-3	TGTGCCAGCAGTTTAACAGGAGCATCTGGAAACACCATATATTTT	CASSLTGASGNTIYF
TRBV7-7	.	14	.	TRBJ2-1	TGTGCTAGCAGCTTAGGGGGTTCGTACAATGAGCAGTTCTTC	CASSLGGSYNEQFF
TRBV7-3	.	14	TRBD2	TRBJ2-4	TGTGCCAGCAGGTTTCAGGCTAGCGGAAACATTCAGTACTTC	CASRFQASGNIQYF
TRBV7-9	.	14	.	TRBJ1-1	TGTGCCAGCAGCCAAGACACGGGTAAGGCTGAAGCTTTCTTT	CASSQDTGKAEAFF
TRBV30	.	16	TRBD1	TRBJ1-3	TGTGCCTTTGACAGGGTCAATCTCCTCTCTGGAAACACCATATATTTT	CAFDRVNLLSGNTIYF
TRBV11-2	.	15	.	TRBJ1-6	TGTGCCAGCAGAAATTTAGGGGCCGCTGCTTCACCCCTCCACTTT	CASRNLGAAASPLHF
TRBV6-1	few	15	.	TRBJ1-1	TGTGCCAGCAGTGAACGGGGGGCTGATAACACTGAAGCTTTCTTT	CASSERGADNTEAFF
TRBV5-1	.	15	.	TRBJ1-1	TGCGCCAGCACGGCGGGCAGCTTTATGAACACTGAAGCTTTCTTT	CASTAGSFMNTEAFF
TRBV11-2	.	11	.	TRBJ2-7	TGTGCCAGCAGCTCCCACTACGAGCAGTACTTC	CASSSHYEQYF
TRBV7-8	.	20	TRBD1	TRBJ1-1	TGTGCCAGCAGCCCCCGCAATCCTCACACCACAGGGGGCTTAGGCACTGAAGCTTTCTTT	CASSPRNPHTTGGLGTEAFF
TRBV10-3	.	12	TRBD1	TRBJ2-7	TGTGCCATCCGGGACAGGGGTTACGAGCAGTACTTC	CAIRDRGYEQYF
TRBV4-1	.	14	TRBD2	TRBJ2-3	TGCGCCAGCAGCCAACTAGCGGGCACAGATACGCAGTATTTT	CASSQLAGTDTQYF
TRBV29-1	.	16	TRBD1	TRBJ1-4	TGCAGCGTTTGGGGTCCCACGGGACAGGCTAATGAAAAACTGTTTTTT	CSVWGPTGQANEKLFF
TRBV11-3	.	18	TRBD2	TRBJ2-3	TGTGCCAGCAGCTTAGGTAGCGGGGGGGCCGGAGTGACAGATACGCAGTATTTT	CASSLGSGGAGVTDTQYF
TRBV21-1	once	18	.	TRBJ2-2	TGTGCCAGCAGCATATCTGGGGCGGGGACAGGGGGCCCCGGGGAGCTGTTTTTT	CASSISGAGTGGPGELFF
TRBV6-5	once	15	.	TRBJ1-5	TGTGCCAGCAGTTACTCCTCAGCTAGCAATCAGCCCCAGCATTTT	CASSYSSASNQPQHF
TRBV2	.	15	TRBD1	TRBJ2-3	TGTGCCAGCACCCTGGACAGGGTTGGCACAGATACGCAGTATTTT	CASTLDRVGTDTQYF
TRBV1	.	14	.	TRBJ2-7	TGCACCAGCAGCGTCGTGGGGGGGCCCTACGAGCAGTACTTC	CTSSVVGGPYEQYF
TRBV4-2	.	16	.	TRBJ2-1	TGTGCCAGCAGCCCAACAGCCCCCCGTGGGGGCAATGAGCAGTTCTTC	CASSPTAPRGGNEQFF
TRBV7-2	few	16	TRBD2	TRBJ2-4	TGTGCCAGCAGCCCTGAGGTTAGCGGGGTCAAAAACATTCAGTACTTC	CASSPEVSGVKNIQYF
TRBV19	.	13	.	TRBJ2-1	TGTGCCAGTAGTCTTCGGTCGACGGGTGAGCAGTTCTTC	CASSLRSTGEQFF
TRBV4-2	.	17	.	TRBJ2-1	TGTGCCAGCAGCCAAGTCTCCCAAGTGGGTTCCTACAATGAGCAGTTCTTC	CASSQVSQVGSYNEQFF
TRBV6-1	.	15	TRBD2	TRBJ2-3	TGTGCCAGCAGCTTGACTAGCGGGGGAACAGATACGCAGTATTTT	CASSLTSGGTDTQYF
TRBV7-2	.	16	.	TRBJ1-2	TGTGCCAGCAGCTTAGTCTCGACAGGAACTAACTATGGCTACACCTTC	CASSLVSTGTNYGYTF
TRBV19	.	13	.	TRBJ2-2	TGTGCCAGTGAGGGGGGGCTGACCGGGGAGCTGTTTTTT	CASEGGLTGELFF
TRBV11-1	.	15	TRBD1	TRBJ2-5	TGTGCCAGCAGCTCACCCGGACAGGCGGTCGAGACCCAGTACTTC	CASSSPGQAVETQYF
TRBV2	few	13	.	TRBJ2-2	TGTGCCAGTCTGTCGTCCGTCGGCGGGGAGCTGTTTTTT	CASLSSVGGELFF
TRBV6-1	.	14	.	TRBJ2-7	TGTGCCAGCAGTGAAATCAAGACGGTCTACGAGCAGTACTTC	CASSEIKTVYEQYF
TRBV27	.	18	TRBD2	TRBJ2-1	TGTGCCAGCATTCGAGCTAGCGGGGGGAAAAACCCCTACAATGAGCAGTTCTTC	CASIRASGGKNPYNEQFF
TRBV2	.	13	TRBD1	TRBJ1-1	TGTGCCAGCATAGGTCAGGGGGGCACTGAAGCTTTCTTT	CASIGQGGTEAFF
TRBV19	.	17	.	TRBJ1-1	TGTGCCAGTAGTGCCCTCATCAGTCCGGGGAGGAACACTGAAGCTTTCTTT	CASSALISPGRNTEAFF
TRBV7-8	.	16	.	TRBJ1-4	TGTGCCAGCAGCTTAGGTGGGGGTTCAACTAATGAAAAACTGTTTTTT	CASSLGGGSTNEKLFF
TRBV19	.	14	TRBD1	TRBJ1-4	TGTGCCAGTAGTATCGGTTTTCGTTGGGACAGGGCAACCTTT	CASSIGFRWDRATF
TRBV7-6	.	16	TRBD2	TRBJ2-7	TGTGCCAGCAGCTTGGGTACTAGCGGGGGGGCTTACGAGCAGTACTTC	CASSLGTSGGAYEQYF
TRBV7-2	.	14	.	TRBJ2-2	TGTGCCAGCAGCTCGGGACAAAACACCGGGGAGCTGTTTTTT	CASSSGQNTGELFF
TRBV5-4	.	16	TRBD1	TRBJ2-7	TGTGCCAGCAGCTTCGTAGGGGGGACAGGGCGATACGAGCAGTACTTC	CASSFVGGTGRYEQYF
TRBV27	.	15	TRBD1	TRBJ1-1	TGTGCCAGCAGTCAACCCGGACAGGGGGAAACTGAAGCTTTCTTT	CASSQPGQGETEAFF
TRBV18	.	18	TRBD1	TRBJ1-1	TGTGCCAGCTCACCATGGGGACAGGGAGATATTATGAACACTGAAGCTTTCTTT	CASSPWGQGDIMNTEAFF
TRBV5-4	.	15	.	TRBJ2-3	TGTGCCAGCAGCCCGGGGGGCAGGGACACAGATACGCAGTATTTT	CASSPGGRDTDTQYF
TRBV18	.	18	TRBD2	TRBJ2-1	TGTGCCAGCTCACCACCGGGCAGCGGGAGCTTCTCCTACAATGAGCAGTTCTTC	CASSPPGSGSFSYNEQFF
TRBV4-2	.	16	TRBD1	TRBJ2-1	TGTGCCAGCAGCCGTCAGGGGGCGTCTTTCTACAATGAGCAGTTCTTC	CASSRQGASFYNEQFF
TRBV6-1	.	12	TRBD1	TRBJ2-7	TGTGCCAGCCGACAGGGGTCCTACGAGCAGTACTTC	CASRQGSYEQYF
TRBV30	once	14	TRBD1	TRBJ2-7	TGTGCCTGGAGCCCGAAACCGGACAGGGGACAACAGTACTTC	CAWSPKPDRGQQYF
TRBV4-1	.	16	TRBD2	TRBJ2-2	TGCGCCAGCAGCCAAGATGGGGGGGGTCGCGCCGGGGAGCTGTTTTTT	CASSQDGGGRAGELFF
TRBV11-2	few	14	.	TRBJ1-1	TGTGCCAGCAGCCCTTCAGTAGGAAACACTGAAGCTTTCTTT	CASSPSVGNTEAFF
TRBV7-3	.	19	TRBD2	TRBJ2-1	TGTGCCAGCAGGCAGCCTCCAAAGACTAGCGGGGGGTTTAGCGATGAGCAGTTCTTC	CASRQPPKTSGGFSDEQFF